This record covers a single T cell receptor beta chain. The treatment denotes: randomized to nivolumab then ipilimumab (arm A) or the reverse (arm B). DNA-damaging chemotherapy had not been given to any patient beforehand. Here immunoSEQ multiplex PCR was the method, and the copy in TCRdb shows in-frame clones only, minus some. The sample consists of approximately 9,300 clones, 60% to 85% of them appearing once. The data derive from a study of sequential checkpoint blockade in melanoma. Study as a whole: Patients were randomized 1:1 to nivolumab-then-ipilimumab or ipilimumab-then-nivolumab first-line. Maintenance nivolumab came after either treatment sequence.

CDR1 and CDR2 (germline): SGHAT, FQNNGV. With 5 bases removed from V and 0 bases from J, the gap between germline ends came to 14 bases. This CDR3 has 15 amino acids. This TCR was recovered from a human donor with melanoma. Sample: CD8+ T cells sorted from blood (inferred from file names), taken from a patient given nivolumab and ipilimumab in sequence. The chain joins TRBV11-2 to TRBJ2-7; D unresolved. The CDR3 sequence is CASSRNTVSSYEQYF. CDR3 bases: TGTGCCAGCAGCCGAAACACAGTGAGCTCCTACGAGCAGTACTTC.